This T cell receptor beta chain was captured by sequencing in a study of cytomegalovirus exposure and HLA in healthy donors. Study results and limitations: With high specificity and sensitivity, the classifier reportedly diagnosed cytomegalovirus status. As a later analysis revealed, most CMV-associated TCR beta chains appeared HLA-restricted.

Germline V gene sequence: CDR1 SGHRS, CDR2 YFSETQ. The CDR3 is 13 amino acids. V lost 4 bases, J lost 2 bases, and 2 bases stayed unmatched. Points on this clone: Its antigen is not known.

With 60 Vbeta and 13 Jbeta primers, the PCR was carried out. Profiling relied on immunoSEQ multiplex PCR, and the TCRdb table lists in-frame clones only, not all of them. The sample has about 170,000 clones, about four fifths seen once. Sequencing was carried out using PBMCs. The sequence derives from a woman aged 18-29 years in good health and CMV-seronegative. The chain combines TRBV5-1 with TRBJ2-5; 7 bases line up with TRBD1. CDR3 nucleotide sequence: TGCGCCAGCAGCCGGACAGGACAAGAGACCCAGTACTTC. Its translation is CASSRTGQETQYF.